These 17 T cell receptor beta chains originate from one sample sequenced in a study of blood T cells in healthy people across ages. A J-beta primer mix and a sample-barcoded 5' primer were used in a second PCR of roughly 6 to 12 cycles. TCRdb re-called the 5' RACE reads with MiXCR, one entry per CDR3 protein. The sample includes some 690,000 distinct CDR3 sequences, 22% of them seen just once. Specimen: blood. All receptors derive from a man aged 65 to 85 in good health.

CDR3 region: CASSRGAGSTDTQYF. In nucleotides, the CDR3 is TGCGCCAGCAGTAGAGGAGCGGGAAGCACAGATACGCAGTATTTT. The chain uses TRBV5-1 and TRBJ2-3, with 7 bases identical to TRBD2. Germline lookup yields CDR1 SGHRS and CDR2 YFSETQ. V shed 5 bases, J shed 0 bases, and the junction held 6 bases outside the gene matches. The CDR3 has 15 residues.

The chain carries TRBV28 and TRBJ1-2; the D gene is possibly TRBD1 (5 bases). The CDR3 sequence is 15 residues long. Trimming cost V 6 bases and J 5 bases, with 19 bases left between them. Germline CDR1 reads MDHEN; CDR2 reads SYDVKM. The CDR3 region has the DNA TGTGCCAGCAGCCCAACTTGGGGGGAACCATATGGCTACACCTTC. Amino acids: CASSPTWGEPYGYTF.

This chain links TRBV2 with TRBJ2-3; TRBD2 agrees at 13 bases. The CDR3 sequence is 17 residues long. Germline V gene lookup returns CDR1 SNHLY and CDR2 FYNNEI. V lost 4 bases and J lost 0; bases outside the gene matches: 4. The CDR3 here is CASSAGLAGVSTDTQYF. The CDR3 nucleotides are TGTGCCAGCAGTGCCGGACTAGCGGGAGTAAGCACAGATACGCAGTATTTT.

This clonotype has just a few counts. The chain couples TRBV12-3 or TRBV12-4 to TRBJ2-2, with no clear D. The V end was cut by 7 bases, the J end by 2 bases, with 8 bases between. The CDR3 consists of 13 residues. CDR3 sequence: CASTTINTGELFF. Here the CDR3 DNA reads TGTGCCAGCACCACGATCAACACCGGGGAGCTGTTTTTT.

This clonotype was counted many times. The CDR3 region has the DNA TGCGCCAGCAGTGAGTCCCGGGGGAGTCGCAATCAGCCCCAGCATTTT. Translating it yields CASSESRGSRNQPQHF. The V call is TRBV10-1, the J call TRBJ1-5; D is possibly TRBD1 (5 bases). The CDR3 is 16 residues long. CDR1 WNHNN and CDR2 SYGVQD come from the germline V gene (reference sequence). The V gene lost 0 bases and the J gene lost 2 bases, with 11 bases spanning the gap.

V gene TRBV6-5 combines with J gene TRBJ1-2; 7 positions agree with TRBD1. This CDR3 comprises 16 residues. V lost 5 bases and J lost 4; bases outside the gene matches: 13. Germline values: CDR1 MNHEY, CDR2 SVGAGI. CDR3 sequence: CASSPRGQSGLYGYTF. CDR3 in DNA: TGTGCCAGCAGTCCCCGGGGACAGAGTGGCCTCTATGGCTACACCTTC.

This chain uses TRBV18 with TRBJ2-7, with TRBD1 matching 9 bases. V shed 0 bases and J 6 bases; nucleotides not matched to a gene: 3. Germline V lookup: CDR1 KGHSH, CDR2 LQKENI. The CDR3 covers 14 residues. The CDR3: CASSPPGQGFEQYF. CDR3 nucleotide sequence: TGTGCCAGCTCACCACCGGGACAGGGATTCGAGCAGTACTTC.

The chain joins TRBV5-6 to TRBJ2-5, with 7 bases that match TRBD1. TRBJ2-1 explains the end of the DNA better; the J call may be wrong. Germline V gene data show CDR1 as SGHDT and CDR2 as YYEEEE. The CDR3 loop spans 15 amino acids. In DNA, the CDR3 is TGTGCCAGCAGCCAGACCGGGACAGCCTACAATGAGCAGTTCTTC. As protein: CASSQTGTAYNEQFF.

This clonotype was counted only a few times. The chain combines TRBV5-1 with TRBJ2-5; 8 bases line up with TRBD1. The better agreement between TRBJ2-7 and the DNA end casts doubt on the J call. Germline assignment: CDR1 SGHRS and CDR2 YFSETQ. This CDR3 is 15 amino acids long. CDR3 nucleotide sequence: TGCGCCAGCAGACGCAGCGACAGGGGATCCTACGAGCAGTACTTC. Amino acids: CASRRSDRGSYEQYF.

The rearrangement links TRBV12-3 or TRBV12-4 to TRBJ2-7, with a possible D match to TRBD1 (5 bases). The tail of the sequence fits TRBJ2-1 better, so the J call may be wrong. The CDR3 runs to 16 residues. The CDR3 DNA is TGTGCCAGCAGTTATGGGCAGGGTAGTTTTTACAATGAGCAGTTCTTC. Amino acid sequence: CASSYGQGSFYNEQFF.

J is TRBJ2-1 and V is TRBV29-1; 7 bases fit TRBD1. V was pared by 4 bases and J by 4 bases, with 4 bases of the junction left unmatched. The germline V gene has CDR1 SQVTM and CDR2 ANQGSEA. This CDR3 contains 13 residues. CDR3: CSVVGTEYNEQFF. The CDR3 DNA sequence: TGCAGCGTTGTGGGGACAGAATACAATGAGCAGTTCTTC.

Many counts were recorded for this clonotype. The chain recombines TRBV4-3 with TRBJ1-1; unclear D gene. The CDR3 sequence is 13 residues long. Per the germline V gene, CDR1 is LGHNA and CDR2 is YSLEER. Trimming removed 2 bases at V and 3 bases at J, with 7 bases between. The CDR3 here is CASSQLEDTEAFF. The CDR3 coding sequence is TGCGCCAGCAGCCAATTAGAAGACACTGAAGCTTTCTTT.

The table lists this clonotype with a few counts. The chain employs TRBV5-1 and TRBJ2-1; unclear D gene. The germline V and J ends were trimmed by 0 bases and 9 bases, with 13 bases remaining between them. The CDR3 spans 14 residues. CDR1 is SGHRS, CDR2 YFSETQ, per germline. The CDR3 nucleotides read TGCGCCAGCAGCTTGGTCTCTAGGGATGCTGAGCAGTTCTTC. This encodes CASSLVSRDAEQFF.

The V call is TRBV7-3, the J call TRBJ2-1; 9 bases fit TRBD2. V gave up 2 bases and J gave up 7 bases; unmatched junction bases: 6. The CDR3 extends over 15 amino acids. Per the germline V gene, CDR1 is SGHTA and CDR2 is FQGTGA. DNA of the CDR3: TGTGCCAGCAGCTTAGAGAGACTAGCGGCAAATGAGCAGTTCTTC. It yields the protein CASSLERLAANEQFF.

The V gene is TRBV6-1, the J gene TRBJ1-5; the match to TRBD1 covers 8 bases. The V segment lost 5 bases and the J segment 9 bases; nucleotides outside the gene matches: 12. Germline V CDR1 and CDR2: MNHNS, SASEGT. This CDR3 has 15 amino acids. In DNA, the CDR3 is TGTGCCAGCAGTACAGGGGGTATTGGGTTTCGGCCCCAGCATTTT. Amino acids: CASSTGGIGFRPQHF.

The chain joins TRBV15 to TRBJ2-5, with TRBD1 matching 9 bases. The J call may be incorrect, as the DNA end agrees better with TRBJ2-1. CDR3 length: 17 residues. Germline assignment: CDR1 LNHNV and CDR2 YYDKDF (reference sequence). The CDR3 sequence: CATSKSGQGKQSNEQFF. The CDR3 region has the DNA TGTGCCACCAGCAAATCAGGACAGGGGAAACAAAGCAATGAGCAGTTCTTC.

This clonotype was counted only a few times. The chain links TRBV19 to TRBJ2-3; D is perhaps TRBD1 (6 bases). This CDR3 spans 15 amino acids. The germline V gene encodes CDR1 LNHDA and CDR2 SQIVND (reference sequence). Trimming left V 1 base short and J 4 bases short, with 12 bases between. This CDR3 reads CASSIGQAVSDTQYF. As DNA, the CDR3 is TGTGCCAGTAGTATAGGACAGGCTGTCTCAGATACGCAGTATTTT.